Shown below are 18 T cell receptor beta chains from a single sample sequenced in a study of CD8 T cells in Susac syndrome. The RNA, about 0.5 to 1 ug, was put through reverse transcription using random hexamers. One entry per CDR3 protein, called by TCRdb with MiXCR from the immunoSEQ multiplex PCR reads. Among a few hundred thousand distinct CDR3 sequences, about 95% were seen once, and the ten largest hold 0.082%. Source material: CD4+ T cells from PBMCs. The receptors derive from a human donor with multiple sclerosis.

The gene calls are TRBV12-3 or TRBV12-4 and TRBJ2-7, with D tentatively TRBD1 (6 bases). Trimming left V 7 bases short and J 0 bases short, with 10 bases between. The CDR3 totals 13 residues. CDR3 DNA: TGTGCCAGCAATTTGGGGGCCTCCTACGAGCAGTACTTC. The encoded protein is CASNLGASYEQYF.

The chain recombines TRBV4-2 with TRBJ1-2; D not resolved. Trimming stripped 0 bases from V and 8 bases from J, with 16 bases between. The CDR3 runs to 15 residues. Per germline, CDR1 LGHNA and CDR2 YNFKEQ. The CDR3 protein is CASSQDRSVPLGYTF. Here the CDR3 DNA reads TGTGCCAGCAGCCAAGATAGGAGCGTCCCCTTGGGCTACACCTTC.

This clonotype was observed a handful of times. The CDR3 coding sequence is TGTGCCAGCTCACCACGGAACACTGAAGCTTTCTTT. Its translation is CASSPRNTEAFF. The V call is TRBV18, the J call TRBJ1-1, with unresolved D. The CDR3 totals 12 residues. Trimming left V 1 base short and J 1 base short, with 1 base between. The germline CDR1 and CDR2 sequences are KGHSH and LQKENI.

The chain employs TRBV12-3 or TRBV12-4 and TRBJ1-1; D is unresolved. The CDR3 runs 14 residues. Trimming stripped 7 bases from V and 5 bases from J, with 17 bases between. The CDR3 DNA is TGTGCCAGCAATCCAGATGGGGAAAGGACTGAAGCTTTCTTT. Protein product: CASNPDGERTEAFF.

The chain combines TRBV15 with TRBJ1-5; D call uncertain. The germline V gene encodes CDR1 LNHNV and CDR2 YYDKDF (reference sequence). V dropped 0 bases and J dropped 0 bases, with 6 bases sitting between them. This CDR3 spans 15 amino acids. Written as DNA, the CDR3 is TGTGCCACCAGCAGAGATCCGTATAGCAATCAGCCCCAGCATTTT. It yields the protein CATSRDPYSNQPQHF.

The V call is TRBV7-9, the J call TRBJ2-1; D is perhaps TRBD1 (6 bases). Trimming stripped 5 bases from V and 10 bases from J, with 18 bases between. Germline values: CDR1 SEHNR, CDR2 FQNEAQ (reference sequence). This CDR3 has 14 residues. The CDR3 DNA follows: TGTGCCAGCAGCCTCAACAACAGGGTTGCGGAGCAGTTCTTC. The encoded protein is CASSLNNRVAEQFF.

V and J are TRBV7-9 and TRBJ2-5; D is unresolved. The CDR3 sequence is 11 residues long. V lost 4 bases, J lost 9 bases, and 9 bases lay in between. Germline V gene sequence: CDR1 SEHNR, CDR2 FQNEAQ (reference sequence). The CDR3 nucleotides are TGTGCCAGCAGCTCCTGGGAAGCCCAGTACTTC. This translates into CASSSWEAQYF.

The chain links TRBV12-3 or TRBV12-4 to TRBJ1-5; a weak D match, TRBD1 (5 bases). CDR3 size: 14 residues. V was clipped by 10 bases and J by 1 base, with 14 bases between them. CDR3 residues: CATGPPGSNQPQHF. DNA of the CDR3: TGTGCCACCGGACCCCCAGGGAGCAATCAGCCCCAGCATTTT.

This chain connects TRBV18 to TRBJ2-1; perhaps TRBD2 as D (5 bases). Germline CDR1 KGHSH, CDR2 LQKENI. The V end lost 2 bases, the J end lost 5 bases, and 13 bases lay between the germline ends. The CDR3 totals 15 residues. As DNA, the CDR3 is TGTGCCAGCTCACCAGTAGTTAGCGTGAACAATGAGCAGTTCTTC. This codes for CASSPVVSVNNEQFF.

The J gene is TRBJ2-1, the V gene TRBV7-9, with 8 bases matching TRBD2. V was pared by 3 bases and J by 10 bases, with 5 bases of the junction left unmatched. This CDR3 contains 13 residues. In germline, CDR1 is SEHNR, CDR2 FQNEAQ (reference sequence). CDR3: CASSFLTGGEQFF. The DNA for the CDR3 is TGTGCCAGCAGCTTCCTGACGGGAGGGGAGCAGTTCTTC.

This chain links TRBV30 with TRBJ1-2; a weak D match, TRBD1 (5 bases). Germline CDR1 GTSNPN, CDR2 SVGIG (reference sequence). This CDR3 has 15 residues. Trimming cost V 5 bases and J 1 base, with 17 bases left between them. The CDR3 DNA is TGTGCCTGGCGATACAAACAGGAATATAACTATGGCTACACCTTC. Translated: CAWRYKQEYNYGYTF.

Comment on this clonotype: Its ends do not fully match the called genes, so a read error is possible. This chain connects TRBV3-1 to TRBJ1-1; the D gene is possibly TRBD1 (5 bases). This CDR3 is built from 14 residues. Looked up from germline, CDR1 is LGHDT and CDR2 is YNNKEL (reference sequence). The CDR3 here is CASSQSGHVITLNF. In nucleotides, the CDR3 is TGTGCCAGCAGCCAATCCGGACACGTAATAACTTTGAACTTT.

This rearrangement joins TRBV29-1 to TRBJ1-1; 10 bases are shared with TRBD1. The germline CDR1 and CDR2 sequences are SQVTM and ANQGSEA. Unmatched junction bases numbered 4, after V lost 6 bases and J lost 0 bases. The CDR3 consists of 14 residues. Here the CDR3 reads CSVGDRGMNTEAFF. The CDR3 DNA follows: TGCAGCGTCGGGGACAGGGGCATGAACACTGAAGCTTTCTTT.

This clonotype was recorded only once. The chain links TRBV29-1 to TRBJ2-3; TRBD1 aligns across 7 bases. Per the germline V gene, CDR1 is SQVTM and CDR2 is ANQGSEA. The CDR3 length is 11 residues. J was trimmed by 6 bases and V by 8 bases; bases with no gene match: 5. CDR3 amino acids: CSYPQGDTQYF. The CDR3 nucleotides read TGCAGCTACCCACAGGGGGATACGCAGTATTTT.

This rearrangement joins TRBV6-5 to TRBJ2-7; the D is unclear. CDR3 length: 13 amino acids. V was trimmed by 4 bases and J by 0 bases, leaving 7 bases between them. Germline V gene data show CDR1 as MNHEY and CDR2 as SVGAGI. The CDR3 region has the DNA TGTGCCAGCAGTTCCCCGGGCTCCTACGAGCAGTACGTC. Translated, it gives CASSSPGSYEQYV.

The V call is TRBV12-3 or TRBV12-4, the J call TRBJ1-2, with TRBD1 matching over 10 bases. After removal of 5 bases from V and 2 bases from J, the junction contained 8 bases not matched to a gene. The CDR3 runs 16 residues. In DNA form, the CDR3 reads TGTGCCAGCAGTCTGACCCCGGGACAGGGGAACTATGGCTACACCTTC. Residues: CASSLTPGQGNYGYTF.

The V gene is TRBV29-1, the J gene TRBJ2-1; 9 bases are a match to TRBD1. The CDR3 is 13 residues long. J was trimmed by 9 bases and V by 6 bases; bases with no gene match: 9. Germline CDR1 and CDR2: SQVTM and ANQGSEA. Here the CDR3 DNA reads TGCAGCGTGGAACGGACAGGGGCCGGTGAGCAGTTCTTC. Amino acid sequence: CSVERTGAGEQFF.

The rearrangement joins TRBV30 to TRBJ1-5; D is uncertain. Trimming removed 0 bases at V and 4 bases at J, with 7 bases between. This CDR3 region has 13 residues. Germline CDR1 GTSNPN, CDR2 SVGIG (reference sequence). The DNA of the CDR3 is TGTGCCTGGAGTGTCTCCATAAATCAGCCCCAGCATTTT. Translated: CAWSVSINQPQHF. Full variable domain (remainder filled in from reference TRBV30 and TRBJ1-5): SQTIHQWPATLVQPVGSPLSLECTVEGTSNPNLYWYRQAAGRGLQLLFYSVGIGQISSEVPQNLSASRPQDRQFILSSKKLLLSDSGFYLCAWSVSINQPQHFGDGTRLSIL.